These T cell receptor beta chains were read from a single sample in a study of blood T cell repertoires in COVID-19. The assay was immunoSEQ multiplex PCR, and TCRdb's table has in-frame clones only and misses some. The sample has about 280,000 clones, 70% to 90% seen once. Material: peripheral blood. These receptors were taken from a man in his fifties or sixties with active or convalescent COVID-19. The CDR3 runs from the conserved cysteine through the conserved F or W. The order of the fields is V gene, J gene, clone size, D gene, CDR3 protein, CDR3 DNA. The D gene is left open where the match is weak. Part of the rows lack a size; the others show once, few, many or a class for expanded clones.

>TRBV3-1/TRBV3-2|TRBJ1-2|.|.
CASSKGHLAYGYTF
TGTGCCAGCAGCAAGGGACATCTCGCATATGGCTACACCTTC
>TRBV5-1|TRBJ1-1|.|.
CASSLDSMNTEAFF
TGCGCCAGCAGCTTGGACAGTATGAACACTGAAGCTTTCTTT
>TRBV19|TRBJ2-5|.|.
CASSSYYQETQYF
TGTGCCAGTAGTTCGTACTATCAAGAGACCCAGTACTTC
>TRBV13|TRBJ2-7|.|TRBD2
CASSSTDPGTRRTYEQYF
TGTGCCAGCAGCTCCACAGATCCCGGGACTAGGCGTACCTACGAGCAGTACTTC
>TRBV5-8|TRBJ2-7|.|.
CASSPIREQYF
TGTGCCAGCAGCCCTATCCGGGAGCAGTACTTC
>TRBV29-1|TRBJ1-1|.|TRBD1
CSVHGGTGAFF
TGCAGCGTTCACGGGGGGACAGGGGCTTTCTTT
>TRBV2|TRBJ1-4|few|TRBD1
CASSEDRGATNEKLFF
TGTGCCAGCAGTGAAGACAGGGGCGCAACTAATGAAAAACTGTTTTTT
>TRBV10-3|TRBJ2-5|.|TRBD2
CAISEPPGLAGGLQETQYF
TGTGCCATCAGTGAGCCGCCGGGACTAGCGGGAGGCCTCCAAGAGACCCAGTACTTC
>TRBV6-5|TRBJ1-2|.|.
CASSYSWDTSGGYTF
TGTGCCAGCAGTTACTCGTGGGACACATCCGGTGGCTACACCTTC
>TRBV3-1/TRBV3-2|TRBJ2-1|.|.
CASSQDSSSYNEQFF
TGTGCCAGCAGCCAAGATTCGTCGAGCTACAATGAGCAGTTCTTC
>TRBV4-1|TRBJ1-6|.|TRBD1
CASSLSGQGNSPLHF
TGCGCCAGCAGCCTTTCCGGACAGGGAAATTCACCCCTCCACTTT
>TRBV12-3/TRBV12-4|TRBJ1-2|.|TRBD1
CASRRPGQGSNAF
TGTGCCAGCAGACGCCCGGGACAGGGATCCAACGCCTTC
>TRBV5-1|TRBJ2-7|.|.
CASSLAGRVGEQYF
TGCGCCAGCAGCTTGGCCGGGAGAGTGGGAGAGCAGTACTTC